This T cell receptor (beta chain) was identified in a study of blood T cell repertoires in COVID-19 (dated by TCRdb to 2020 to 2022). Regarding the complete study: Collaborator samples came from the United States, Italy and Spain and covered acute and convalescent phases of COVID-19. Samples were obtained from the ongoing ImmuneRACE study (first 160 participants) and from 950 to 1,500 subjects provided by 6 global collaborators. Nearly every sample came with metadata listing a de-identified subject ID, COVID-19 status, age in years and sex. Where available, HLA class I and class II types were taken from metadata supplied by the sample provider and were not determined by assay-based typing. Deeply sampled blood TCRbeta repertoires from subjects exposed to, actively infected with, or recovered from COVID-19 were included in the dataset. The material from the prospective study consisted of cDNA or gDNA derived from T cells, B-cell-depleted T cells, or PBMCs. The repertoires were made available in a free public database intended to serve as a resource for research on the immune response to SARS-CoV-2.

On this clone itself: The clone's antigen remains unknown. Base qualities are missing; no much larger clone stands one base away.

The immunoSEQ Assay, a bias-controlled multiplex PCR, was used to amplify TCRbeta CDR3 regions from genomic DNA. As for how the authors treated the data: Within the assay, amplification of reference gene primers was used to estimate how many nucleated cells each sample contained. To quantify the absolute abundance of each unique TCRbeta CDR3 rearrangement, sequence reads were collapsed and filtered. For each sample, productive Simpson clonality was calculated as the square root of Simpson's diversity index across productive rearrangements. TCRdb holds this immuneACCESS table with in-frame rearrangements only. Some clones are missing; in checked studies, unresolved V genes explain under half, and the rest has no known cause. V and J calls and clone size are those listed in that table; D and trimming were worked out from the DNA. The sample data list 90,000 or so clones, and less than 95% of these were observed just once. The top ten clonotypes cover over 5.5% of the sample.

The paper as a whole reports these results and caveats: The amount of clinical and demographic metadata varied by source and participant and was provided uncurated.

One collaborating source in Seattle enrolled patients during active infection and followed them longitudinally through the course of disease. Collaborating institutions collected whole blood in K2EDTA tubes following their own protocols. For TCRbeta analysis, collaborators shipped samples as frozen whole blood, isolated PBMCs, or DNA extracted from either of those sample types. The sequencing sample was made of peripheral blood. This clonotype originated in a man aged 18-30 years with COVID-19, enrolled during active disease.

In nucleotide form, the sequence is TGTGCCAGCAGCCAAGAACTAGCGGTACGCACAGATACGCAGTATTTT. This gives the protein CASSQELAVRTDTQYF. The chain couples TRBV14 to TRBJ2-3; 8 bases in the junction line up with TRBD2. In the germline V gene, CDR1 corresponds to SGHDN and CDR2 to FVKESK. Spanning cysteine to phenylalanine, the CDR3 consists of 16 amino acids. Left in the record is the CDR3 DNA by itself, 48 bases read in frame from the first base. V is pruned by 0 bases and J by 1 base, leaving 3 bases of the junction without a gene match.